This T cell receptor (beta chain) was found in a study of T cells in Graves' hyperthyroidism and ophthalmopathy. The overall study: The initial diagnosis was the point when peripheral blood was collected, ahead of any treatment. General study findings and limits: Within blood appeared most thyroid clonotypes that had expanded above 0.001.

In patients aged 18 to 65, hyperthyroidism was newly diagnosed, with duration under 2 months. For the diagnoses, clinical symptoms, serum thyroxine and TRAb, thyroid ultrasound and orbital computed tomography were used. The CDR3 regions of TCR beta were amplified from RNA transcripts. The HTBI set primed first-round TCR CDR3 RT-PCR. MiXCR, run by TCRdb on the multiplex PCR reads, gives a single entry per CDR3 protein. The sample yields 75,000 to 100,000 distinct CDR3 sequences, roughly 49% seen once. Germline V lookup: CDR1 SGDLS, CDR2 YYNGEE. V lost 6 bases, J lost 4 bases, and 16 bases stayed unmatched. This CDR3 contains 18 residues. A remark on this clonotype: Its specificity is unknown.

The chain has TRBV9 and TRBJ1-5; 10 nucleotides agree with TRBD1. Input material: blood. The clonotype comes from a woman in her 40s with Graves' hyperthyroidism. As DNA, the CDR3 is TGTGCCAGCACGCAGGACAGTCCGGGACAGGGGATGAATCAGCCCCAGCATTTT. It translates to CASTQDSPGQGMNQPQHF.